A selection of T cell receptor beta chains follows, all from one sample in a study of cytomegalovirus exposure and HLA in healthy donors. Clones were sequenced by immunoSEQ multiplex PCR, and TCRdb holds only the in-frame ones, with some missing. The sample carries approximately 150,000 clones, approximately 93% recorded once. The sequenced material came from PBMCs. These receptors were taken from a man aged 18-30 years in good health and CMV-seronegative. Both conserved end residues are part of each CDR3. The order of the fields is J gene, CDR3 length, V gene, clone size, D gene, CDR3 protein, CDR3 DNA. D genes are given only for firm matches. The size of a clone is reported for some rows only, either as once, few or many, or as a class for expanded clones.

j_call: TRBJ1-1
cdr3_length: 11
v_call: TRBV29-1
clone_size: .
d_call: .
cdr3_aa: CSVDENSEAFF
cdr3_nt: TGCAGCGTTGATGAAAACAGTGAAGCTTTCTTT

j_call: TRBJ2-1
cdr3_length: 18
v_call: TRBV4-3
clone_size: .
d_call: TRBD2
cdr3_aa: CASSQDGGLAGVVNEQFF
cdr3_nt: TGCGCCAGCAGCCAAGATGGCGGACTAGCGGGAGTAGTCAATGAGCAGTTCTTC

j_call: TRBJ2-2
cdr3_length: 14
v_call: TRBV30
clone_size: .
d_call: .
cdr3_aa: CAWHSEGGAGELFF
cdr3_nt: TGTGCCTGGCACTCCGAGGGGGGGGCCGGGGAGCTGTTTTTT

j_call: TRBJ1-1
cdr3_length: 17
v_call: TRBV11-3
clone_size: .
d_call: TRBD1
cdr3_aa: CASSSWDRASMNTEAFF
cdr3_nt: TGTGCCAGCAGCTCCTGGGACAGGGCTAGCATGAACACTGAAGCTTTCTTT

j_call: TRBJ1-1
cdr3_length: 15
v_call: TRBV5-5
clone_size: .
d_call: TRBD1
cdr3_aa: CASSSPGQGNTEAFF
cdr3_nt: TGTGCCAGCAGCTCTCCGGGACAGGGGAACACTGAAGCTTTCTTT

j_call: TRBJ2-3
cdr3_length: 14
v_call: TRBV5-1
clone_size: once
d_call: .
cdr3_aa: CASSLPGDGDTQYF
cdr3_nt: TGCGCCAGCAGCTTGCCCGGGGATGGAGATACGCAGTATTTT

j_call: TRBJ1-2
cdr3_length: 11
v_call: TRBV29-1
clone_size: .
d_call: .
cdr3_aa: CSVAVQGVYTF
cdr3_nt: TGCAGCGTTGCGGTACAGGGCGTTTACACCTTC

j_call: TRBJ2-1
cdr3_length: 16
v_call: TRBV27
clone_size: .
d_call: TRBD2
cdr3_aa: CASSGAGTSVYNEQFF
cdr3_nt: TGTGCCAGCAGTGGCGCCGGGACTAGCGTGTACAATGAGCAGTTCTTC

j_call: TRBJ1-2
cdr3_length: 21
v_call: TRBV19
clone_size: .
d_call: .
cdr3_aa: CASSQDSASSKSLWISGGYTF
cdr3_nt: TGTGCCAGTAGTCAAGACAGCGCTTCGTCAAAAAGCTTGTGGATAAGTGGTGGCTACACCTTC

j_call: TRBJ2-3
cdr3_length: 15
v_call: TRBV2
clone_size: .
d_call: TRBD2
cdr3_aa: CARGAGGPGADTQYF
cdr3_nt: TGTGCCAGGGGGGCGGGAGGGCCCGGCGCAGATACGCAGTATTTT

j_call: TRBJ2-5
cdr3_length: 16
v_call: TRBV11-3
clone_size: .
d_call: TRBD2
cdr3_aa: CASSLTSFGRGETQYF
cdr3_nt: TGTGCCAGCAGCTTAACAAGTTTCGGGAGGGGAGAGACCCAGTACTTC

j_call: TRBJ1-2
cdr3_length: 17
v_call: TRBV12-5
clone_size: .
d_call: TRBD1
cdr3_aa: CASGLPQGTGDYYGYTF
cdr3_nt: TGTGCTAGTGGTTTGCCCCAGGGAACAGGGGACTACTATGGCTACACCTTC

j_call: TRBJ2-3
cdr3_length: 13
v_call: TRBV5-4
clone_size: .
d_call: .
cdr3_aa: CASSLDRVDTQYF
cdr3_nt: TGTGCCAGCAGCCTGGACAGAGTAGATACGCAGTATTTT

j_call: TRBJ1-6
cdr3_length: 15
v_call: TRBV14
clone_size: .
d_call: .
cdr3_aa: CASSQLTGKDSPLHF
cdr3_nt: TGTGCCAGCAGCCAACTTACAGGGAAGGATTCACCCCTCCACTTT

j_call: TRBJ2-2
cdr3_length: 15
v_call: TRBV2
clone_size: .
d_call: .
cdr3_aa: CASSGQGRSTGELFF
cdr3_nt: TGTGCCAGCAGTGGGCAGGGTAGAAGCACCGGGGAGCTGTTTTTT

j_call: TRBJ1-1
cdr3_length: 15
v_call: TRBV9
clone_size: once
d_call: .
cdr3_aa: CASSGDSSGVTEAFF
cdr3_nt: TGTGCCAGCAGCGGAGACTCATCCGGGGTCACTGAAGCTTTCTTT

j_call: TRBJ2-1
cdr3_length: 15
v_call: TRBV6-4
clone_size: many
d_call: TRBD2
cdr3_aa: CASSDSTSGSNEQFF
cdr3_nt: TGTGCCAGCAGTGACTCGACTAGCGGGAGCAATGAGCAGTTCTTC

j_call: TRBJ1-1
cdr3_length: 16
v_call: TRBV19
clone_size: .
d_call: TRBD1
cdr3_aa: CASSIFWDRSGTEAFF
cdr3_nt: TGTGCCAGTAGTATATTCTGGGACAGGTCGGGCACTGAAGCTTTCTTT

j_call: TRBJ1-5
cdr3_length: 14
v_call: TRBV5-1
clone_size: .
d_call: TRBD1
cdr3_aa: CASSLGQGDQPQHF
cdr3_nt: TGCGCCAGCAGCTTGGGACAGGGGGATCAGCCCCAGCATTTT

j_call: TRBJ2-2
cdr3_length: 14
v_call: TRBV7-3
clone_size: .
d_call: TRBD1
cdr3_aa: CASSSQGVSGELFF
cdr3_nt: TGTGCCAGCAGCTCGCAGGGGGTGAGCGGGGAGCTGTTTTTT

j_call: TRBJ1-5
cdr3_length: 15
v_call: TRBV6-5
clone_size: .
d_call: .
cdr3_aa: CASSYSSGFNQPQHF
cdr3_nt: TGTGCCAGCAGTTACTCATCCGGGTTCAATCAGCCCCAGCATTTT

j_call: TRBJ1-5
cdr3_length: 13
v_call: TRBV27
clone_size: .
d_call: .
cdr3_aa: CASSLRSNQPQHF
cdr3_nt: TGTGCCAGCAGTTTACGTAGCAATCAGCCCCAGCATTTT

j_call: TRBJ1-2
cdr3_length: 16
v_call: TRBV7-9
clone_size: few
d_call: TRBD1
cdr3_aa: CASSPGEGQGAHGYTF
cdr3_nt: TGTGCCAGCAGCCCGGGGGAGGGACAGGGTGCCCATGGCTACACCTTC

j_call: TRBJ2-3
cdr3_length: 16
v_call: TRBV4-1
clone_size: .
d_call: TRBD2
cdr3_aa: CASSQRAGANTDTQYF
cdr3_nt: TGCGCCAGCAGCCAGCGAGCGGGAGCAAACACAGATACGCAGTATTTT

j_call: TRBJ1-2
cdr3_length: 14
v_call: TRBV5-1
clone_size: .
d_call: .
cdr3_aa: CASSFSTNNYGYTF
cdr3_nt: TGCGCCAGCAGCTTTTCGACAAATAACTATGGCTACACCTTC

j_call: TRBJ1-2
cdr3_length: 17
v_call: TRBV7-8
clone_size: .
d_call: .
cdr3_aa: CASSLEGVRDTTLYYTF
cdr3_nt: TGTGCCAGCAGCTTAGAGGGGGTGCGCGACACCACCCTCTACTACACCTTC

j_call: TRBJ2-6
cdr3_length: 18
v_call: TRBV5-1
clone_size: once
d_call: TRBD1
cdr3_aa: CASRETGISSAGANVLTF
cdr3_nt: TGCGCCAGCAGAGAGACAGGGATTAGTTCTGCTGGGGCCAACGTCCTGACTTTC

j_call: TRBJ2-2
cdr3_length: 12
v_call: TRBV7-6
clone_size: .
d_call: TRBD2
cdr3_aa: CASRPAGGELFF
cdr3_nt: TGTGCCAGCAGACCAGCGGGGGGGGAGCTGTTTTTT

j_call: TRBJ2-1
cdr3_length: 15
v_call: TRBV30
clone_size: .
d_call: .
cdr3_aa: CAWYGGRGSYNEQFF
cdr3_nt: TGTGCCTGGTACGGTGGCCGGGGTTCCTACAATGAGCAGTTCTTC

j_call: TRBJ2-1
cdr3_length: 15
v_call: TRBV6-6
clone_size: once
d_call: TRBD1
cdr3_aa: CASRTRDRLGNEQFF
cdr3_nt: TGTGCCAGCAGAACCCGGGACAGGCTGGGCAATGAGCAGTTCTTC

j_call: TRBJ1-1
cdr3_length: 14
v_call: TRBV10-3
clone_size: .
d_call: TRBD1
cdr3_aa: CAISETGENTEAFF
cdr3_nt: TGTGCCATCAGTGAGACAGGGGAGAACACTGAAGCTTTCTTT

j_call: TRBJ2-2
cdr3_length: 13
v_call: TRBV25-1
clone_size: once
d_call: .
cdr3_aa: CASSDVNTGELFF
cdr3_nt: TGTGCCAGCAGTGACGTAAACACCGGGGAGCTGTTTTTT

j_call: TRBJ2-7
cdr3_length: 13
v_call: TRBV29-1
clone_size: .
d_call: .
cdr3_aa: CSASHGSSYEQYF
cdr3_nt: TGCAGCGCCTCCCACGGGTCCTCCTACGAGCAGTACTTC

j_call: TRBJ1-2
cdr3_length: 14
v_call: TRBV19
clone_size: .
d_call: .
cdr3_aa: CASSIGQLNYGYTF
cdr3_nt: TGTGCCAGTAGTATAGGACAGCTTAACTATGGCTACACCTTC

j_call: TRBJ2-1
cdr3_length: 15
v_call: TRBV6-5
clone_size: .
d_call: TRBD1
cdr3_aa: CASSNRDRAYNEQFF
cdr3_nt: TGTGCCAGCAGTAACCGGGACAGGGCCTACAATGAGCAGTTCTTC

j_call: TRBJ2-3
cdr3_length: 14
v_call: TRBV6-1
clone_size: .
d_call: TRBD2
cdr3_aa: CASRRSGGLDTQYF
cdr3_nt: TGTGCCAGCAGGCGTAGCGGGGGGTTAGATACGCAGTATTTT

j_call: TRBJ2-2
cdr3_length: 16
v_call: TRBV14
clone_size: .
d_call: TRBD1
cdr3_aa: CASSPPGQGFTGELFF
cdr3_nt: TGTGCCAGCAGCCCACCGGGACAGGGTTTCACCGGGGAGCTGTTTTTT

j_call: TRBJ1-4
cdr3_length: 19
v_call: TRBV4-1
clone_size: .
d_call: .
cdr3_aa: CASSQGGGSNIATNEKLFF
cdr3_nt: TGCGCCAGCAGCCAAGGGGGAGGCAGTAATATTGCAACTAATGAAAAACTGTTTTTT

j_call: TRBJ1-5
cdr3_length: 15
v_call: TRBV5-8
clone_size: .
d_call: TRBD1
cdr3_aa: CASRKTGGGNQPQHF
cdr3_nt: TGTGCCAGCAGGAAAACAGGGGGCGGGAATCAGCCCCAGCATTTT

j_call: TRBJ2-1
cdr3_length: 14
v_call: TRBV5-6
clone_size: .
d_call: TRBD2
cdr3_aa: CASTLGRVREAQFF
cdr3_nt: TGTGCCAGCACCCTGGGGAGGGTGCGGGAGGCGCAGTTCTTC

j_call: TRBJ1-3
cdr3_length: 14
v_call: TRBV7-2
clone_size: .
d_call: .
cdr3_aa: CASSPRGAGNTIYF
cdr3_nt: TGTGCCAGCAGCCCACGGGGGGCTGGAAACACCATATATTTT

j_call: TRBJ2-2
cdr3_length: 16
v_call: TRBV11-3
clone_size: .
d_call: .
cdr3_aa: CASSKGIGQNTGELFF
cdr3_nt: TGTGCCAGCAGCAAGGGGATAGGGCAGAACACCGGGGAGCTGTTTTTT

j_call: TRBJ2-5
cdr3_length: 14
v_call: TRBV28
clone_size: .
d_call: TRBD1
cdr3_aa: CASSSGTDQETQYF
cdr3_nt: TGTGCCAGCAGTTCCGGGACAGACCAAGAGACCCAGTACTTC

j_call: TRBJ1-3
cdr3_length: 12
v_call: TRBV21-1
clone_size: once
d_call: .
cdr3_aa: CASRVSGNTIYF
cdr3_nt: TGTGCCAGCCGCGTTTCTGGAAACACCATATATTTT

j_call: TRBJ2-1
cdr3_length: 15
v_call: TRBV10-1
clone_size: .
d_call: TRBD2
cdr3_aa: CASSDAGGPHNEQFF
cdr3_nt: TGCGCCAGCAGTGACGCGGGAGGGCCCCACAATGAGCAGTTCTTC

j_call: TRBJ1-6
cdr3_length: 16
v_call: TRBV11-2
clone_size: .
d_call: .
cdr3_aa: CASRPYESSYNSPLHF
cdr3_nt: TGTGCCAGCAGGCCGTATGAGAGCTCCTATAATTCACCCCTCCACTTT

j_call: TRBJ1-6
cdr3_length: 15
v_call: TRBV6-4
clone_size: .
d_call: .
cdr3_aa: CASSEWQGGVSPLHF
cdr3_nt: TGTGCCAGCAGTGAGTGGCAAGGAGGGGTTTCACCCCTCCACTTT

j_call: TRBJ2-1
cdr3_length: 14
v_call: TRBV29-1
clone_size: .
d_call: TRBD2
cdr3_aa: CSGGRLAGDNEQFF
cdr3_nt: TGCAGCGGTGGGAGGCTAGCGGGAGACAATGAGCAGTTCTTC

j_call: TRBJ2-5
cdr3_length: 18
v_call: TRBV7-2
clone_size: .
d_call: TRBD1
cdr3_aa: CASSRPNQGVVPQETQYF
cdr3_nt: TGTGCCAGCAGCCGGCCTAATCAGGGGGTTGTCCCCCAAGAGACCCAGTACTTC

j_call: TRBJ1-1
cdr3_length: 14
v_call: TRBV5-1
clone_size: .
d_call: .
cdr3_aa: CASSTGHMNTEAFF
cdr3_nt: TGCGCCAGCAGTACGGGACACATGAACACTGAAGCTTTCTTT

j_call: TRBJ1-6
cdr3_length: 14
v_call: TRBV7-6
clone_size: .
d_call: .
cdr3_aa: CASSLMGLNSPLHF
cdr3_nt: TGTGCCAGCAGCTTAATGGGACTCAATTCACCCCTCCACTTT

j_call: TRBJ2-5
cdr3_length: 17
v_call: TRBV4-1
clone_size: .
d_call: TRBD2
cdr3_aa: CASSQAGTSGGEETQYF
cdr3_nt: TGCGCCAGCAGCCAAGCTGGGACTAGCGGGGGGGAAGAGACCCAGTACTTC

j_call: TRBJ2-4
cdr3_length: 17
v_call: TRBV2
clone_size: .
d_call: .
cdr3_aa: CASRPPGSVRGKNIQYF
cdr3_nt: TGTGCCAGCAGGCCCCCTGGCTCCGTCCGGGGGAAAAACATTCAGTACTTC